This entry lists 11 T cell receptor beta chains sequenced from one sample in a study of blood T cell repertoires in COVID-19. Some clones are missing from TCRdb's copy, which holds only in-frame ones; the method was immunoSEQ multiplex PCR. This table has about 180,000 clones, roughly 88% appearing once. The sample comprised PBMCs or T cells enriched from blood (not recorded which). These receptors were taken from a woman under 30 who had recovered from COVID-19.

This chain connects TRBV9 to TRBJ1-1, with TRBD1 matching 8 bases. V shed 4 bases and J 5 bases; nucleotides not matched to a gene: 13. This CDR3 is built from 16 residues. The germline gives CDR1 SGDLS, CDR2 YYNGEE. The CDR3 DNA reads as TGTGCCAGCAGCCGTTCGACAGGGGACCTGAGGACTGAAGCTTTCTTT. Protein: CASSRSTGDLRTEAFF. The variable domain in full, with the rest retrieved from reference TRBV9 and TRBJ1-1, is DSGVTQTPKHLITATGQRVTLRCSPRSGDLSVYWYQQSLDQGLQFLIQYYNGEERAKGNILERFSAQQFPDLHSELNLSSLELGDSALYFCASSRSTGDLRTEAFFGQGTRLTVV.

DNA of the CDR3: TGCAGTGCTAGTCAGCAGGGCGGGAGTGGGTACACTGAAGCTTTCTTT. Protein: CSASQQGGSGYTEAFF. This chain joins TRBV20-1 and TRBJ1-1, with D tentatively TRBD1 (5 bases). This CDR3 contains 16 residues. Trimming left V 3 bases short and J 3 bases short, with 20 bases between. The germline V gene encodes CDR1 DFQATT and CDR2 SNEGSKA (reference sequence).

V and J are TRBV7-8 and TRBJ2-7; tentative D call: TRBD2 (5 bases). The germline V and J ends were trimmed by 4 bases and 4 bases, with 14 bases remaining between them. The CDR3 is made up of 14 amino acids. CDR1 and CDR2 from the germline V gene are SGHVS and FQNEAQ. CDR3 in amino acids: CASSSDWSSYEQYF. The CDR3 DNA sequence: TGTGCCAGCAGCTCGGACTGGTCCTCGTACGAGCAGTACTTC.

The V gene is TRBV6-2 or TRBV6-3, the J gene TRBJ1-1, with D possibly matching TRBD1 (5 bases). This CDR3 is 17 amino acids long. The germline gives CDR1 MNHEY, CDR2 SVGEGT. Trimming cost V 5 bases and J 3 bases, with 22 bases left between them. In DNA, the CDR3 is TGTGCCAGCAGTCGGAGGGCGACGGCCCTGGGGGACACTGAAGCTTTCTTT. Its translation is CASSRRATALGDTEAFF.

This chain uses TRBV7-2 with TRBJ2-7; 9 nucleotides agree with TRBD2. CDR1 is SGHTA and CDR2 is FQGNSA in the germline V gene. The CDR3 has 14 amino acids. V trimming: 2 bases; J trimming: 3 bases; junction bases outside the gene matches: 2. The CDR3 sequence: CASSLRAGGYEQYF. CDR3 DNA sequence: TGTGCCAGCAGCTTACGAGCGGGGGGCTACGAGCAGTACTTC.

The genes are TRBV4-2 and TRBJ1-3; 7 bases align to TRBD1. The CDR3 is made up of 16 amino acids. V lost 1 base to trimming and J lost 0 bases; unmatched junction nucleotides: 3. Per germline, CDR1 LGHNA and CDR2 YNFKEQ. CDR3 residues: CASSQVGQDSGNTIYF. DNA for the CDR3: TGTGCCAGCAGCCAAGTCGGACAGGACTCTGGAAACACCATATATTTT.

The chain is built from TRBV10-1 and TRBJ2-1, with D maybe TRBD2 (5 bases). The germline gives CDR1 WNHNN, CDR2 SYGVQD (reference sequence). The CDR3 consists of 13 residues. The V end was cut by 6 bases, the J end by 9 bases, with 15 bases between. The CDR3 DNA sequence: TGCGCCAGCAGCGTTTACGAGGGTGGTGAGCAGTTCTTC. This codes for CASSVYEGGEQFF.

The CDR3 is CASSKGTSGGLSYEQYF. The CDR3 DNA follows: TGTGCCAGCAGCAAGGGGACTAGCGGGGGGCTCTCCTACGAGCAGTACTTC. The V call is TRBV5-5, the J call TRBJ2-7; 15 bases are shared with TRBD2. With V trimmed by 4 bases and J by 0 bases, 5 bases remained unmatched. The length of the CDR3 is 17 residues. The germline gives CDR1 SGHKS, CDR2 YYEKEE (reference sequence).

The chain combines TRBV11-3 with TRBJ2-5; D gene unclear. Germline V gene lookup returns CDR1 SGHNT and CDR2 YENEEA. The length of the CDR3 is 12 residues. V lost 0 bases to trimming and J lost 5 bases, with 4 bases between them. Here the CDR3 reads CASSLDRETQYF. The CDR3, as DNA: TGTGCCAGCAGCTTAGATCGGGAGACCCAGTACTTC. Full variable domain (rest looked up from reference TRBV11-3 and TRBJ2-5): EAGVVQSPRYKIIEKKQPVAFWCNPISGHNTLYWYLQNLGQGPELLIRYENEEAVDDSQLPKDRFSAERLKGVDSTLKIQPAELGDSAVYLCASSLDRETQYFGPGTRLLVL.

This CDR3 is CASRSGTGIEKLFF. The CDR3 coding sequence is TGTGCCAGCAGGTCCGGGACAGGGATTGAAAAACTGTTTTTT. The rearrangement uses TRBV28 and TRBJ1-4, with 9 bases matching TRBD1. V gave up 6 bases and J gave up 7 bases; unmatched junction bases: 6. Germline CDR1 reads MDHEN; CDR2 reads SYDVKM. CDR3 length: 14 residues.

The chain uses TRBV28 and TRBJ1-1, with D perhaps matching TRBD1 (6 bases). The germline gives CDR1 MDHEN, CDR2 SYDVKM. This CDR3 is 15 amino acids long. Trimming removed 8 bases from V and 0 bases from J, with 16 bases in between. CDR3 DNA sequence: TGTGCCAGCCATCGCCGGGGACACATGAACACTGAAGCTTTCTTT. Translated, it gives CASHRRGHMNTEAFF.